The TCR beta chain under discussion was sequenced for a study of blood T cell repertoires in COVID-19. Study in general: PBMCs, B-cell-depleted T cells, or T cells were the source of the cDNA or gDNA that made up the material.

This clone was seen only once. V lost 4 bases and J 3 bases, leaving 16 bases between the germline ends. The V gene's germline CDR1 is SGHDN and CDR2 FVKESK. The CDR3 is made up of 15 amino acids. Clones were sequenced by immunoSEQ multiplex PCR, and TCRdb holds only the in-frame ones, with some missing. Of 150,000 to 200,000 clones in the sample, over 75% were seen once. The TCR originated in a man aged 35-49 years with active or convalescent COVID-19. The sample taken for sequencing was peripheral blood. The V and J genes are TRBV14 and TRBJ2-7; tentative D call: TRBD1 (5 bases). The CDR3 loop is CASSLARGRGYEQYF. The CDR3 DNA is TGTGCCAGCAGCCTCGCAAGGGGAAGAGGCTACGAGCAGTACTTC.